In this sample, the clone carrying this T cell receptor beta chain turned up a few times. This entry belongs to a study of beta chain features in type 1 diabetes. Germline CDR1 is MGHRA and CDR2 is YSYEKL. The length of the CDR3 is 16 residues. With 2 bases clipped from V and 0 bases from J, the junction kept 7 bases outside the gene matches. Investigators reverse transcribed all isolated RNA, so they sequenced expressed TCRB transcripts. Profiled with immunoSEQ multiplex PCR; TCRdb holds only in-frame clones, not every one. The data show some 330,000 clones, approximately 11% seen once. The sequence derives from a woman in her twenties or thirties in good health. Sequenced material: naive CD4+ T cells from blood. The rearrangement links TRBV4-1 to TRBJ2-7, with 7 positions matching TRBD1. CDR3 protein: CASSQIPGQSSYEQYF. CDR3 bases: TGCGCCAGCAGCCAAATCCCGGGACAGAGCTCCTACGAGCAGTACTTC.